This T cell receptor (beta chain) was recovered during a study of blood T cell repertoires in COVID-19. Some clones are missing from TCRdb's copy, which holds only in-frame ones; the method was immunoSEQ multiplex PCR. The table records approximately 200,000 clones, 80% to 85% of them present only once. The CDR3 length is 16 residues. Germline V gene data show CDR1 as MDHEN and CDR2 as SYDVKM. Trimming shortened V by 5 bases and J by 0 bases, and 17 bases separated the two germline ends. The source material was peripheral blood. The chain carries TRBV28 and TRBJ2-7, with D maybe TRBD2 (6 bases). The receptor was derived from a woman under 40 who had recovered from COVID-19. CDR3 in amino acids: CASSPLGTRSSYEQYF. The CDR3, as DNA: TGTGCCAGCAGTCCTCTTGGGACTCGGAGCTCCTACGAGCAGTACTTC.